These 29 T cell receptor beta chains came from one sample sequenced in a study of patients and donors after allogeneic stem cell transplantation. From the RT-PCR reads, TCRdb called clonotypes with MiXCR, one entry per CDR3 protein. This table holds about a million distinct CDR3 sequences, more than 15% found once. What was sequenced was blood, either unsorted or a sorted T cell fraction (not recorded which). The receptors were gathered from a human donor who was either an allogeneic HSCT recipient or a stem cell or donor lymphocyte infusion donor (not recorded which). It is not recorded whose cells these are; they may come from a transplant donor.

This clonotype has a count of ten or more. The genes are TRBV27 and TRBJ1-2; D is unclear. This CDR3 has 12 amino acids. V was shortened by 4 bases and J by 1 base, with 4 bases between the two germline ends. Germline loops: CDR1 MNHEY, CDR2 SMNVEV (reference sequence). As DNA, the CDR3 is TGTGCCAGCAGTTCTCATAACTATGGCTACACCTTC. It encodes CASSSHNYGYTF.

The genes are TRBV20-1 and TRBJ2-7, with D tentatively TRBD1 or TRBD2 (6 bases each). The V gene lost 6 bases and the J gene lost 6 bases, with 21 bases spanning the gap. The CDR3 covers 14 residues. CDR1 DFQATT and CDR2 SNEGSKA come from the germline V gene (reference sequence). The CDR3 DNA reads as TGCAGTGCCGGAGGGGGGACTCTCCCTTCCGAGCAGTACTTC. The encoded protein is CSAGGGTLPSEQYF.

V is TRBV20-1 and J is TRBJ1-1; D uncertain. Germline values: CDR1 DFQATT, CDR2 SNEGSKA (reference sequence). CDR3 length equals 14 residues. V was clipped by 3 bases and J by 1 base, with 12 bases between them. The CDR3 here is CSASDSGPNTEAFF. CDR3 in DNA: TGCAGTGCTAGCGATTCCGGGCCGAACACTGAAGCTTTCTTT.

This clonotype was seen a handful of times. J is TRBJ1-2 and V is TRBV7-9, with TRBD1 matching over 7 bases. The length of the CDR3 is 12 residues. V lost 6 bases to trimming and J lost 13 bases; unmatched junction nucleotides: 11. Germline V gene sequence: CDR1 SEHNR, CDR2 FQNEAQ (reference sequence). CDR3 sequence: CASRSGQVGATF. CDR3 DNA sequence: TGTGCCAGCAGGTCCGGACAGGTGGGGGCCACCTTC.

On this clonotype: Since a much larger clone is just one base distant, this may be a read error. This rearrangement joins TRBV5-1 to TRBJ2-1; 14 bases align to TRBD2. CDR1 SGHRS and CDR2 YFSETQ come from the germline V gene. The CDR3 covers 16 residues. The DNA of the CDR3 is TGCGTCAGCAGCGTCGGGACTAGCGGGAGATCCAATGAGCAGTTCTTC. Amino acid sequence: CVSSVGTSGRSNEQFF.

Only a few counts were recorded for this clonotype. This chain connects TRBV6-5 to TRBJ1-5, with a weak D call TRBD1 (5 bases). This CDR3 has 15 residues. The germline V gene has CDR1 MNHEY and CDR2 SVGAGI. Trimming took 1 base from V and 5 from J, leaving 12 bases between them. The CDR3 DNA sequence: TGTGCCAGCAGTTACTTATCGGGGGGGGATCAGCCCCAGCATTTT. Amino acids: CASSYLSGGDQPQHF.

Here the CDR3 reads CASSSRASDTQYF. As DNA, the CDR3 is TGCGCCAGCAGCTCTAGAGCGTCAGATACGCAGTATTTT. The chain recombines TRBV5-1 with TRBJ2-3; the D is unclear. V dropped 3 bases and J dropped 4 bases, with 9 bases sitting between them. The germline V gene has CDR1 SGHRS and CDR2 YFSETQ. The CDR3 spans 13 residues.

The J gene is TRBJ1-6, the V gene TRBV27; D possibly corresponds to TRBD1 (5 bases). Germline CDR1 is MNHEY and CDR2 is SMNVEV (reference sequence). With 4 bases removed from V and 7 bases from J, the gap between germline ends came to 14 bases. The length of the CDR3 is 15 residues. CDR3 residues: CASSWGSGDNSPLHF. CDR3 DNA: TGTGCCAGCAGTTGGGGGTCGGGGGACAATTCACCCCTCCACTTT.

The chain joins TRBV19 to TRBJ2-5; 9 nucleotides align to TRBD2. CDR3 length: 13 amino acids. V trimming: 8 bases; J trimming: 9 bases; junction bases outside the gene matches: 10. Germline V gene data show CDR1 as LNHDA and CDR2 as SQIVND (reference sequence). The chain's CDR3 is CASSSGDPGSQYF. CDR3 in DNA: TGTGCCAGTTCTAGCGGGGACCCAGGGTCCCAGTACTTC.

The chain recombines TRBV15 with TRBJ2-1, with TRBD2 matching 8 bases. V dropped 5 bases and J dropped 0; count of bases not matched to a gene: 6. This CDR3 is built from 16 residues. Per the germline V gene, CDR1 is LNHNV and CDR2 is YYDKDF (reference sequence). The DNA of the CDR3 is TGTGCCACCAGCTGGCTCAGCGGGAGCTCCTACAATGAGCAGTTCTTC. Encoded protein: CATSWLSGSSYNEQFF.

The chain combines TRBV12-3 or TRBV12-4 with TRBJ1-1; TRBD1 aligns across 8 bases. V gave up 6 bases and J gave up 5 bases; unmatched junction bases: 8. There are 14 residues in the CDR3. The CDR3 coding sequence is TGTGCCAGCAGGCCGACAGGGGCAGGGACTGAAGCTTTCTTT. The encoded protein is CASRPTGAGTEAFF.

The chain is built from TRBV5-1 and TRBJ1-3; 9 bases align to TRBD1. The CDR3 has 17 amino acids. The germline gives CDR1 SGHRS, CDR2 YFSETQ. Trimming removed 3 bases from V and 1 base from J; junction bases left unmatched: 8. Written as DNA, the CDR3 is TGCGCCAGCAGCTCACAGACAGGGGGGACTTCTGGAAACACCATATATTTT. As protein: CASSSQTGGTSGNTIYF.

As DNA, the CDR3 is TGTGCCACTAAGGATGGTTCTGGCTATGGCTACACCTTC. Protein product: CATKDGSGYGYTF. J is TRBJ1-2 and V is TRBV12-3 or TRBV12-4, with D unclear. The length of the CDR3 is 13 residues. With 10 bases removed from V and 4 bases from J, the gap between germline ends came to 16 bases.

V usage is TRBV3-1 and J usage is TRBJ1-4; 7 bases line up with TRBD1. Losses at the gene ends were 3 bases for V and 6 bases for J; bases not matched to a gene: 7. The length of the CDR3 is 15 residues. CDR1 and CDR2 from the germline V gene are LGHDT and YNNKEL (reference sequence). The CDR3 DNA reads TGTGCCAGCAGCCAGGATACCGGGACAGATGAAAAACTGTTTTTT. The encoded protein is CASSQDTGTDEKLFF.

This chain joins TRBV6-5 and TRBJ2-3, with D possibly being TRBD1 or TRBD2 (6 bases each). V was trimmed by 4 bases and J by 5 bases, leaving 19 bases between them. This CDR3 is built from 16 residues. Germline V gives CDR1 MNHEY, CDR2 SVGAGI. CDR3 nucleotides: TGTGCCAGCAGTTTGGCCGGGGGCGTCGAGTTAGATACGCAGTATTTT. Translated: CASSLAGGVELDTQYF.

The rearrangement joins TRBV27 to TRBJ1-2; 10 bases match TRBD1. The germline V gene encodes CDR1 MNHEY and CDR2 SMNVEV (reference sequence). This CDR3 region has 15 residues. With V trimmed by 4 bases and J by 6 bases, 8 bases remained unmatched. The CDR3 DNA follows: TGTGCCAGCAGTTCCCCGGGACAGGGGAGGAATGGCTACACCTTC. It codes for CASSSPGQGRNGYTF.

This rearrangement joins TRBV7-8 to TRBJ2-1; 8 bases agree with TRBD2. Germline V gives CDR1 SGHVS, CDR2 FQNEAQ. Germline trimming cut 3 bases from V and 4 bases from J; bases unmatched to any gene: 11. The CDR3 contains 17 residues. The CDR3 reads CASSFIPGGIGYNEQFF. CDR3 sequence (DNA): TGTGCCAGCAGCTTTATACCGGGAGGGATTGGGTACAATGAGCAGTTCTTC. The full variable domain, its missing parts supplied by reference TRBV7-8 and TRBJ2-1, is GAGVSQSPRYKVAKRGQDVALRCDPISGHVSLFWYQQALGQGPEFLTYFQNEAQLDKSGLPSDRFFAERPEGSVSTLKIQRTQQEDSAVYLCASSFIPGGIGYNEQFFGPGTRLTVL.

The chain uses TRBV7-2 and TRBJ2-7; the D gene is possibly TRBD2 (5 bases). V was shortened by 5 bases and J by 2 bases, with 13 bases between the two germline ends. The CDR3 length is 14 residues. Germline assignment: CDR1 SGHTA and CDR2 FQGNSA. In DNA form, the CDR3 reads TGTGCCAGCAGCCCCGCGGGCCAAGCCTACGAGCAGTACTTC. Its translation is CASSPAGQAYEQYF.

V is TRBV20-1 and J is TRBJ1-2; D is perhaps TRBD1 (6 bases). Germline V gene lookup returns CDR1 DFQATT and CDR2 SNEGSKA (reference sequence). The length of the CDR3 is 16 residues. V lost 1 base and J lost 5, with 20 bases in between. The DNA for the CDR3 is TGCAGTGCTAGAGCCAGGGACACCCCGCGGAGATATGGCTACACCTTC. Encoded protein: CSARARDTPRRYGYTF.

The chain links TRBV11-2 to TRBJ2-6, with D perhaps matching TRBD2 (5 bases). V was trimmed by 0 bases and J by 1 base, leaving 25 bases between them. The germline gives CDR1 SGHAT, CDR2 FQNNGV. The CDR3 is 22 residues long. CDR3 in amino acids: CASSLDGVRLGTRRSGANVLTF. As DNA, the CDR3 is TGTGCCAGCAGCTTAGACGGGGTACGCCTAGGTACCAGACGATCTGGGGCCAACGTCCTGACTTTC.

This clonotype was seen more than once but under ten times. The chain recombines TRBV12-3 or TRBV12-4 with TRBJ2-7, with 8 positions matching TRBD1. The CDR3 spans 16 residues. V shed 3 bases and J 1 base; nucleotides not matched to a gene: 8. In DNA form, the CDR3 reads TGTGCCAGCAGTTTGGGGACAGGAATAATTTCCTACGAGCAGTACTTC. Residues: CASSLGTGIISYEQYF.

This clonotype was picked up many times. The V gene is TRBV12-3 or TRBV12-4, the J gene TRBJ2-4; no clear D gene. Trimming removed 6 bases from V and 4 bases from J, with 16 bases in between. The length of the CDR3 is 15 residues. Here the CDR3 reads CASSKQDGSKNIQYF. Written as DNA, the CDR3 is TGTGCCAGCAGCAAGCAGGACGGATCTAAAAACATTCAGTACTTC.

This chain joins TRBV5-1 and TRBJ1-1, with D perhaps matching TRBD1 (5 bases). The CDR3 is 13 amino acids. Germline CDR1 reads SGHRS; CDR2 reads YFSETQ. V dropped 6 bases and J dropped 6 bases, with 15 bases sitting between them. This CDR3 is CASNIGGGPEAFF. Written as DNA, the CDR3 is TGCGCCAGCAATATTGGGGGTGGTCCTGAAGCTTTCTTT.

The genes are TRBV20-1 and TRBJ2-3; a possible D gene is TRBD1 (6 bases). The CDR3 length is 15 residues. V was trimmed by 3 bases and J by 6 bases, leaving 19 bases between them. Germline V gene sequence: CDR1 DFQATT, CDR2 SNEGSKA (reference sequence). Written as DNA, the CDR3 is TGCAGTGCTAGTGGGTGGGGGCGCAAGGACGATACGCAGTATTTT. The encoded protein is CSASGWGRKDDTQYF.

This clonotype was counted a few times. This rearrangement joins TRBV25-1 to TRBJ1-4; D not certain. This CDR3 contains 13 residues. Deletions cut 3 bases from V and 4 bases from J, with 6 bases between. Germline assignment: CDR1 MGHDK and CDR2 SYGVNS. For the CDR3, the DNA is TGTGCCAGCAGTGACAGGCTTAATGAAAAACTGTTTTTT. Protein product: CASSDRLNEKLFF.

The sample holds a few counts of this clonotype. The J gene is TRBJ1-2, the V gene TRBV6-2 or TRBV6-3, with D possibly being TRBD1 (5 bases). V lost 5 bases and J lost 0, with 7 bases in between. This CDR3 has 13 amino acids. The germline V gene encodes CDR1 MNHEY and CDR2 SVGEGT. CDR3 amino acids: CASSRGTNYGYTF. CDR3 bases: TGTGCCAGCAGTCGGGGCACTAACTATGGCTACACCTTC.

The chain couples TRBV27 to TRBJ2-1, with TRBD2 matching 7 bases. Germline V gene data show CDR1 as MNHEY and CDR2 as SMNVEV (reference sequence). With 5 bases clipped from V and 3 bases from J, the junction kept 7 bases outside the gene matches. The CDR3 covers 15 residues. CDR3 sequence: CASSVIAGVYNEQFF. The CDR3 DNA reads TGTGCCAGCAGTGTGATAGCGGGCGTCTACAATGAGCAGTTCTTC.

This clonotype was found a few times. The chain has TRBV20-1 and TRBJ1-4, with D possibly matching TRBD1 (5 bases). V dropped 2 bases and J dropped 8 bases, with 12 bases sitting between them. Germline CDR1 and CDR2: DFQATT and SNEGSKA (reference sequence). This CDR3 is 13 amino acids long. The CDR3 DNA reads TGCAGTGCTAGACCCGGGACTTACGAAAAACTGTTTTTT. It translates to CSARPGTYEKLFF.

This chain connects TRBV11-2 to TRBJ2-7, with 8 positions matching TRBD1. Germline assignment: CDR1 SGHAT and CDR2 FQNNGV. This CDR3 has 14 amino acids. The J segment lost 5 bases and the V segment lost 5 bases, leaving 8 bases of the junction unmatched. Here the CDR3 DNA reads TGTGCCAGCAGCCCGCGAGGGGACAGGAACGAGCAGTACTTC. This encodes CASSPRGDRNEQYF. The full variable domain, in which reference TRBV11-2 and TRBJ2-7 provide the parts outside the CDR3, is EAGVAQSPRYKIIEKRQSVAFWCNPISGHATLYWYQQILGQGPKLLIQFQNNGVVDDSQLPKDRFSAERLKGVDSTLKIQPAKLEDSAVYLCASSPRGDRNEQYFGPGTRLTVT.